The entry below gives a single TCR beta chain sequence along with its context. Its antigen is still unknown. Some clones are missing from TCRdb's copy, which holds only in-frame ones; the method was immunoSEQ multiplex PCR. The table has 150,000 or so clones, roughly 92% seen once; the top ten hold 5%. The data derive from a study of T cell responses to AZD1222 COVID-19 vaccine. The CDR3 is made up of 16 amino acids. The germline V gene has CDR1 LNHDA and CDR2 SQIVND (reference sequence). V lost 5 bases, J lost 1 base, and 8 bases stayed unmatched. Study results and limitations: Donors, mostly white British, included more females; clonal diversity was possibly underestimated. Regions 160-218 and 743-854 held dominance among vaccine-associated CD4 TCRs, which spanned spike. The number of AZD1222 recipients seropositive at baseline was only five to seven.

The source of this sequence is an adult in good health. The sequenced sample was peripheral blood, obtained on day 0 of AZD1222 vaccination. V is TRBV19 and J is TRBJ2-3; TRBD1 matches 8 bases. The CDR3 spells CASSRHQGAGTDTQYF. The CDR3 nucleotides read TGTGCCAGTAGTCGGCATCAGGGGGCCGGCACAGATACGCAGTATTTT.